Sequencing of this TCR beta chain was carried out in a study of beta chain features in type 1 diabetes. The study's findings and limits: Among patients, naive, central memory and Treg TCRB repertoires appeared more similar than among healthy donors.

All sorted populations exceeded 95% purity. The J segment lost 5 bases and the V segment lost 0 bases, leaving 1 base of the junction unmatched. Germline CDR1 and CDR2: KGHSY and FQNENV. The CDR3 totals 15 residues. Investigators reverse transcribed all isolated RNA, so they sequenced expressed TCRB transcripts. Assay: immunoSEQ multiplex PCR; the TCRdb copy retains only in-frame clones and omits some. Here the sample spans 430,000 or so clones, about 10% being singletons. This clone was counted between two and nine times. Its antigen is still unknown. This receptor was obtained from a woman under 30 in good health. The chain is built from TRBV16 and TRBJ2-1, with 10 bases lining up with TRBD2. The specimen sequenced was naive CD4+ T cells from blood. CDR3 residues: CASSQSLAGDNEQFF. The CDR3 bases are TGTGCCAGCAGCCAATCCCTAGCGGGAGACAATGAGCAGTTCTTC.